This T cell receptor beta chain appears in the sequencing data of a study of early T cells in non-severe SARS-CoV-2 infection. Study information: Chains from this unsorted whole-blood bulk RNA could not be paired.

Germline values: CDR1 DFQATT, CDR2 SNEGSKA (reference sequence). The CDR3 runs 13 residues. V was pared by 1 base and J by 7 bases, with 13 bases between. The protocol attached unique molecular identifiers to individual cDNA molecules. TCRdb itself ran the 5' RACE reads through MiXCR, one entry per CDR3 protein. Of about 50,000 distinct CDR3 sequences in the sample, over 8% were seen once. The chain uses TRBV20-1 and TRBJ1-2; possible D gene TRBD1, 6 bases. The sequence derives from an adult who was a healthcare worker with PCR-confirmed SARS-CoV-2 infection or an uninfected control (not recorded which). The input for sequencing was whole blood, taken at baseline. This chain's CDR3 is CSARVADSFGYTF. DNA of the CDR3: TGCAGTGCTAGAGTGGCGGACAGTTTTGGCTACACCTTC.